This T cell receptor beta chain was observed in a study of T cell responses to AZD1222 COVID-19 vaccine. The protocol was immunoSEQ multiplex PCR, while the TCRdb copy is restricted to in-frame clones and leaves out a portion. In the table there are about 110,000 clones, roughly 87% of which are singletons. Germline assignment: CDR1 GTSNPN and CDR2 SVGIG (reference sequence). V lost 1 base and J 10 bases, leaving 10 bases between the germline ends. This CDR3 has 11 amino acids. Concerning this clone: Its antigen is not identified.

General study results and limits: Most donors were white British, females outnumbered males, and clonal diversity was possibly underestimated. Spike was spanned by vaccine-associated CD4 TCRs, with dominance at 160-218 and 743-854.

This material consisted of peripheral blood, taken on day 0 of MenACWY control vaccination. The sequence was obtained from an adult in good health. The chain uses TRBV30 and TRBJ1-1; no clear D gene. CDR3 bases: TGTGCCTGGAGTGCAAGCGGGAGAGCTTTCTTT. It translates to CAWSASGRAFF.